This TCR beta chain was sequenced for a study of T-cell memory formation after mild COVID-19. As for the study in general: Clusters of TCRs were largely donor specific.

Study results and caveats: A subset of responding clones appeared in pre-infection memory, suggesting cross-reactive memory joined. CD4+ contracting clones lay mainly in CM and EM, CD8+ ones in EMRA. Clones shrinking from day 15 to 85 showed even CD4/CD8 mixes; later expanders tilted CD4+.

Germline lookup yields CDR1 SGHDT and CDR2 YYEEEE. The CDR3 sequence is 11 residues long. Trimming took off 1 base at V and 6 bases at J, with 3 bases between the two ends. TCRdb independently ran MiXCR on the 5' RACE reads; one entry per CDR3 protein. The table lists roughly 340,000 distinct CDR3 sequences, about a sixth of them singletons. This clonotype came up many times. The antigen is unknown. The chain combines TRBV5-6 with TRBJ2-3, with unresolved D. The sequencing input was PBMCs or a T cell subset sorted from them (not recorded which). This receptor was identified in a man aged 18 to 30 who had mild COVID-19 (a few samples of this study predate the infection). Cell type and time point are not known. CDR3 sequence: CASSLRDTQYF. The CDR3 nucleotides read TGTGCCAGCAGCTTGCGTGATACGCAGTATTTT.